This T cell receptor beta chain was obtained from a study of vaccination effects on CD4 cells after COVID-19 (dated by TCRdb to 2022 to 2024). Study-wide context: Two doses of either the BNT162b2 or the mRNA-1273 mRNA SARS-CoV-2 vaccine were administered to participants. SARS-CoV-2 spike-specific CD4+ TCR repertoires from before and after mRNA vaccination were compared in COVID-19 convalescent patients and in infection-naive vaccine recipients. Altogether, around eleven COVID-19 convalescent patients and 4 SARS-CoV-2-naive healthy vaccine recipients made up the full study. In the study, cultures from other donors were sequenced using the Oncomine TCR Beta short-read assay on an Illumina iSeq 100.

From the cysteine through the phenylalanine, the CDR3 covers 15 amino acids. The read is trimmed to its CDR3 DNA, 45 bases read in frame from base 1. CDR1 SGHRS and CDR2 YFSETQ are derived from the germline V gene. V is cut by 5 bases and J by 7 bases, and the space between the germline ends is 22 bases. Findings and caveats that apply to the study as a whole: Clones induced by infection and clones induced by vaccination both contracted markedly at late timepoints after vaccination, which fits with T cell responses waning over time. In healthy vaccine recipients, vaccine-induced clones were almost all SARS-CoV-2 mono-reactive, with only 1 of 255 cross-reactive with common cold coronaviruses. The study was limited by a small number of convalescent patients and lacked early post-infection timepoints.

The library came from the immunoSEQ multiplex PCR assay. TCR beta CDR3 sequencing was performed on DNA from the cultured, isolated CD4+ T cells. The source study handled its data this way. Non-productive TCR sequences were discarded, and reads were trimmed to the CDR3 region, with only CDR3s of 7 or more amino acids retained. The MANAFEST web app was used to identify antigen-specific clonotypes by comparing expansion in peptide wells with expansion in reference cultures. Positive clones required FDR<0.05 expansion versus reference and all other wells, odds ratio above 5, and frequency above 0.1% in two replicate wells. Cross-reactive clonotypes were defined as significantly expanded in SARS-CoV-2 spike wells and in at least one common cold coronavirus spike condition. CDR3 similarity was assessed by Levenshtein distance with the stringdist R package, and unrooted trees were built with ape in R 3.6.1. Not all clones reach the TCRdb copy of this immuneACCESS table, which keeps in-frame sequences only. Checked studies attribute under half of the gap to unresolved V genes and leave the rest unexplained. Clonal size and the V and J genes are those of that table, whereas D and trimming came from the DNA. The sample records approximately 40,000 clones, around 70% of which are singletons. The ten biggest clones cover 20% to 25% of the sample.

On this clone itself: Its antigen is currently not known. Per-base qualities were not stored, and no clone one base away is much larger.

In the ViraFEST assay, PBMC were stimulated with viral peptide pools, and antigen-specific CD4+ T cell clonotypes were then identified by expansion using TCR sequencing. After roughly 11 days of culture, CD4+ T cells were isolated with the EasySep CD4+ T cell isolation kit. Negative nucleocapsid antibody results before and after vaccination confirmed that the healthy vaccine recipients had no prior SARS-CoV-2 infection. Each well held under 2.5 million PBMC cultured in IMDM containing about 5.4% human AB serum, roughly 9.6 IU/ml IL-2 and gentamicin, along with around 9.4 ug/ml peptides. Half of the culture medium was replaced with fresh IL-2-containing medium on days 3 and 7. Unless otherwise noted, each peptide stimulation condition was cultured in triplicate wells. Using Ficoll-Paque Plus gradient centrifugation, PBMC were separated from whole blood and then either used fresh or cryopreserved at -140C. The spike proteins of SARS-CoV-2 and of the common cold coronaviruses HCoV-NL63, HCoV-OC43 and HCoV-229E were spanned by overlapping peptide pools. The QIAamp micro DNA kit was used to extract genomic DNA from the cultured CD4+ T cells.

Material: CD4+ T cells from PBMCs cultured with SARS-CoV-2 spike peptides, obtained before COVID-19 vaccination. The cell subset or site label, as the study defines it: SARS-CoV-2 spike overlapping peptide pool stimulation. The receptor chain draws on TRBV5-1 and TRBJ2-7; a weak D assignment points to TRBD2 (5 bases agree). The TCR comes from a human donor who received a COVID-19 vaccine. CDR3 protein: CASSVGTTSRGEQYF. The nucleotides read TGCGCCAGCAGTGTTGGCACTACCTCTCGAGGGGAGCAGTACTTC.